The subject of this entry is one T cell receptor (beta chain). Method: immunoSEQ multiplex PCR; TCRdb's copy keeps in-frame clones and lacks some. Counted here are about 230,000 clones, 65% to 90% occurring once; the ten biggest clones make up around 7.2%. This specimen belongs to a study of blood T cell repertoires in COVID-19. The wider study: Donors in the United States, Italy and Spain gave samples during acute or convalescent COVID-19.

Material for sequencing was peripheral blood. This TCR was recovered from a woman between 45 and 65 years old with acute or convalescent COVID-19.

The CDR3 is CATSWEGRFTEAFF. In DNA form, the CDR3 reads TGTGCCACCAGCTGGGAAGGGAGGTTCACTGAAGCTTTCTTT. The chain carries TRBV15 and TRBJ1-1; D is uncertain. There are 14 residues in the CDR3. Germline lookup yields CDR1 LNHNV and CDR2 YYDKDF (reference sequence). Trimming cost V 5 bases and J 4 bases, with 14 bases left between them.